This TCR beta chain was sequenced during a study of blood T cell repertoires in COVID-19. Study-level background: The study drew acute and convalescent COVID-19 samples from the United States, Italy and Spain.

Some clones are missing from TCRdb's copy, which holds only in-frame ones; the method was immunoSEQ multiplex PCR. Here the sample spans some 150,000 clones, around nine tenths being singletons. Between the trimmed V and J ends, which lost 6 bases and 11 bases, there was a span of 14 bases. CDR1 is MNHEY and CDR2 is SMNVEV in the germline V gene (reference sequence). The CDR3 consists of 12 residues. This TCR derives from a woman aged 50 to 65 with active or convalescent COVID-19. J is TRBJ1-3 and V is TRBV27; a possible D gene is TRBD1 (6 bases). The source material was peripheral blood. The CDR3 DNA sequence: TGTGCCAGCAGCCCGACAGGCGGCGCCATATATTTT. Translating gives CASSPTGGAIYF.